This TCR beta chain is drawn from a study of T cell repertoires in cytomegalovirus infection. TCRdb re-called the reads with MiXCR, one entry per CDR3 protein. The sample has fewer than 900,000 distinct CDR3 sequences, under 35% seen once. This clonotype has ten or more counts. Its antigen is undetermined. Between the trimmed V and J ends, which lost 6 bases and 4 bases, there was a span of 16 bases. The CDR3 totals 15 residues. Per germline, CDR1 MDHEN and CDR2 SYDVKM. The source is a human donor in good health (CMV status not recorded). Some clones in this sample may be carry-over from other donors' samples. The sample consisted of cultured CD8+ T cells from PBMCs, taken from culture after CMV antigen stimulation. This chain links TRBV28 with TRBJ1-5; D gene uncertain. The CDR3 DNA is TGTGCCAGCAGCCTCGGCACAAAAGGTAATCAGCCCCAGCATTTT. Its protein product is CASSLGTKGNQPQHF.